This T cell receptor (beta chain) was obtained from a study of cytomegalovirus exposure and HLA in healthy donors. Amplification used 60 Vbeta primers and 13 Jbeta primers. Some clones are missing from TCRdb's copy, which holds only in-frame ones; the method was immunoSEQ multiplex PCR. Recorded for this sample: about 200,000 clones. The CDR3 is 14 amino acids. CDR1 and CDR2 from the germline V gene are MNHEY and SMNVEV (reference sequence). The V end was cut by 8 bases, the J end by 1 base, with 14 bases between. Sequencing was performed on PBMCs. The chain has TRBV27 and TRBJ1-1; D is unclear. The clonotype was recovered from a man younger than 40 in good health and CMV-seronegative. The DNA of the CDR3 is TGTGCCAGCGGCTCCCCAGGAGGGAACACTGAAGCTTTCTTT. Its protein product is CASGSPGGNTEAFF.